The rows below give T cell receptor beta chains drawn from one sample of a study of CD8 T cells in Susac syndrome. In TCRdb, the immunoSEQ multiplex PCR reads were re-called with MiXCR into one record per CDR3 protein. Of 100,000 to 150,000 distinct CDR3 sequences in the sample, 90% to 95% were seen once. The sequenced sample consisted of CD4+ T cells from PBMCs. Every receptor here comes from a human donor in good health. The CDR3 runs from the conserved cysteine through the conserved F or W. Each record gives: V gene, clone size, D gene, J gene, CDR3 DNA, CDR3 protein. A D gene is named only where the DNA matches it firmly. Clone size, where shown, is once, few, many, or a class for clones that have expanded.

>TRBV5-1|-|-|TRBJ2-7
TGCGCCAGCAGCTTGCCAGCGAACGAGCAGTACTTC
CASSLPANEQYF
>TRBV7-9|-|TRBD2|TRBJ2-7
TGTGCCAGCAGCCCCAGCGGACTAGCGGGAGCTGACGAGCAGTACTTC
CASSPSGLAGADEQYF
>TRBV28|-|TRBD1|TRBJ2-1
TGTGCCAGCAGCCTGCGAGGGACAGGTTACAATGAGCAGTTCTTC
CASSLRGTGYNEQFF
>TRBV6-1|-|TRBD1|TRBJ2-7
TGTGCCAGCAGTGCCCAGGGGGCTTACGAGCAGTACTTC
CASSAQGAYEQYF
>TRBV28|-|-|TRBJ2-7
TGTGCCAGCACTGAGGGGGGGAGGCCCGAGCAGTACTTC
CASTEGGRPEQYF
>TRBV6-4|-|-|TRBJ2-1
TGTGCCAGCAGTGACGCAGCGGCTGAGCAGTTCTTC
CASSDAAAEQFF
>TRBV7-2|-|-|TRBJ2-7
TGTGCCAGCAGCTTAGCGGGGGGGCGGTACGAGCAGTACTTC
CASSLAGGRYEQYF
>TRBV28|-|-|TRBJ2-7
TGTGCCAGCGGCGTCTCTGTCTACGAGCAGTACTTC
CASGVSVYEQYF
>TRBV20-1|-|-|TRBJ1-3
TGCAGTGCTAGAGATTCGGGGGGCAGATATGGAAACACCATATATTTT
CSARDSGGRYGNTIYF
>TRBV5-6|-|TRBD2|TRBJ2-5
TGTGCCAGCATAACTAGCGGGAGGTCCGAAGAGACCCAGTACTTC
CASITSGRSEETQYF
>TRBV6-1|-|TRBD1|TRBJ1-1
TGTGCCAGCAGTGACAGGGGGCTGAACACTGAAGCTTTCTTT
CASSDRGLNTEAFF
>TRBV28|-|TRBD2|TRBJ2-5
TGTGCCAGCAGCAAACCTAGCGGGAGGTCTATAGAGACCCAGTACTTC
CASSKPSGRSIETQYF
>TRBV2|-|-|TRBJ2-5
TGTGCCAGCAGTGAAGCAAGCAGGGGCCAAGAGACCCAGTACTTC
CASSEASRGQETQYF
>TRBV5-4|-|-|TRBJ2-7
TGTGCCAGCAGCTTGGATCAGGGGAGGGGCGAGCAGTACTTC
CASSLDQGRGEQYF
>TRBV5-1|-|-|TRBJ2-7
TGCGCCAGCAGTCTAGACTCCGAGCAGTACTTC
CASSLDSEQYF
>TRBV7-8|-|-|TRBJ1-5
TGTGCCAGCACCCTGATGTCAGACTCCAATCAGCCCCAGCATTTT
CASTLMSDSNQPQHF
>TRBV3-1|once|-|TRBJ2-7
TGTGCCAGCAGCCGAGACAATATCGGGTCCTACGAGCAGTACTTC
CASSRDNIGSYEQYF
>TRBV5-4|once|TRBD2|TRBJ2-1
TGTGCCAGCAGCTTGGCCGGGACTAGCGTCTACAATGAGCAGTTCTTC
CASSLAGTSVYNEQFF
>TRBV3-1|-|-|TRBJ2-1
TGTGCCAGCAGCCCAAGAGGGGCTAGTGAGCAGTTCTTC
CASSPRGASEQFF
>TRBV5-1|-|TRBD2|TRBJ2-3
TGCGCCAGCGCGGAGGGGACTAGCGGGAGTGGGTTAGCAGATACGCAGTATTTT
CASAEGTSGSGLADTQYF
>TRBV6-5|-|-|TRBJ2-7
TGTGCCAGCACAGGCGTGGCGGGCTCCTACGAGCAGTACTTC
CASTGVAGSYEQYF
>TRBV7-9|-|TRBD2|TRBJ2-1
TGTGCCAGCAGTCCCCCGGGGACTACCTACAATGAGCAGTTCTTC
CASSPPGTTYNEQFF
>TRBV27|-|TRBD2|TRBJ2-7
TGTGCCAGCAGAATAGCGGGAGGCCTGGAGCAGTACTTC
CASRIAGGLEQYF
>TRBV29-1|-|-|TRBJ1-4
TGCAGCGTTGAAAGGGAGGGCAAGGAAAAACTGTTTTTT
CSVEREGKEKLFF
>TRBV5-4|-|-|TRBJ2-5
TGTGCCAGCACCGGGAGATCGGACAACCAAGAGACCCAGTACTTC
CASTGRSDNQETQYF
>TRBV11-2|-|-|TRBJ2-1
TGTGCCAGCAGAGGTGACTCGGTGAGAGTCGAGCAGTTCTTC
CASRGDSVRVEQFF
>TRBV24-1|once|-|TRBJ2-3
TGTGCCACCACCGGGGTAGACACAGATACGCAGTATTTT
CATTGVDTDTQYF
>TRBV6-2/TRBV6-3|-|TRBD1|TRBJ2-7
TGTGCCAGCAGTTATGGACAGGCCCTTGGGCAGTACTTC
CASSYGQALGQYF
>TRBV18|once|-|TRBJ2-7
TGTGCCAGCTCACCAAGCAGGGGTGGCTACGAGCAGTACTTC
CASSPSRGGYEQYF
>TRBV23-1|-|-|TRBJ1-2
TGCGCCAGCAGACCCCAACTCCCAGGGCTACGTGGCTACACCTTC
CASRPQLPGLRGYTF
>TRBV5-1|-|-|TRBJ2-3
TGCGCCAGCAGCTTGGGTCCGACCCGGCCCACAGATACGCAGTATTTT
CASSLGPTRPTDTQYF
>TRBV29-1|-|-|TRBJ2-2
TGCAGCGTTGCAAGAGGGACAACCGGGGAGCTGTTTTTT
CSVARGTTGELFF
>TRBV28|few|TRBD1|TRBJ2-7
TGTGCCAGCCACAGGGGCTACGAGCAGTACTTC
CASHRGYEQYF
>TRBV5-6|-|-|TRBJ2-3
TGTGCCAGCAGCTTGGTGGGGGGAAGCACAGATACGCAGTATTTT
CASSLVGGSTDTQYF
>TRBV10-3|-|TRBD1|TRBJ1-1
TGTGCCATCAGTGAACCGGGACAGGGGAGAACTGAAGCTTTCTTT
CAISEPGQGRTEAFF
>TRBV7-9|-|-|TRBJ1-1
TGTGCCAGCAGCTTAGCGCGTCTCTCGAACACTGAAGCTTTCTTT
CASSLARLSNTEAFF
>TRBV19|-|-|TRBJ2-7
TGTGCCAGTAGTATCCCCCGGCAGGGCGAAAAAGGGCGCTACGAGCAGTACTTC
CASSIPRQGEKGRYEQYF
>TRBV6-5|-|-|TRBJ2-5
TGTGCCAGCAGTTACCAGGGATCTTCCGGCGGGACCCAGTACTTC
CASSYQGSSGGTQYF
>TRBV30|-|TRBD1|TRBJ1-1
TGTGCCTCCAGGGGGCGAATGAACACTGAAGCTTTCTTT
CASRGRMNTEAFF
>TRBV29-1|-|TRBD2|TRBJ2-7
TGCAGCGCCCGAGTGCGGACTAGCGGCTACGAGCAGTACTTC
CSARVRTSGYEQYF
>TRBV7-9|-|TRBD1|TRBJ2-7
TGTGCCAGCAGCCCCGGACAGGTGAGCTACGAGCAGTACTTC
CASSPGQVSYEQYF
>TRBV4-2|-|TRBD2|TRBJ2-1
TGTGCCAGCAGCCAGAACCCATGGACTAGCGGGAGTTCGCTAAATGAGCAGTTCTTC
CASSQNPWTSGSSLNEQFF
>TRBV5-5|few|TRBD1|TRBJ2-1
TGTGCCAGCAGCTTGAGGGGACAGGGCTACAATGAGCAGTTCTTC
CASSLRGQGYNEQFF